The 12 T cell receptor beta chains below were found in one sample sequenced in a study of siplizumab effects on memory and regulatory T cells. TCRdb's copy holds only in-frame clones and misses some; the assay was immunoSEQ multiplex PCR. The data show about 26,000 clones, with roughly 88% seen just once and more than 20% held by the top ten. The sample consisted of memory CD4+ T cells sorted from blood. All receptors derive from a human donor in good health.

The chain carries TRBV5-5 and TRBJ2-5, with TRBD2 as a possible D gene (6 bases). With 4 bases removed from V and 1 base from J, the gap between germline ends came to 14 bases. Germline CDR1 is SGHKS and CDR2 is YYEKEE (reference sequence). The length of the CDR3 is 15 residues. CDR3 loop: CASSTAGTIQETQYF. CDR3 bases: TGTGCCAGCAGCACCGCGGGGACCATCCAAGAGACCCAGTACTTC.

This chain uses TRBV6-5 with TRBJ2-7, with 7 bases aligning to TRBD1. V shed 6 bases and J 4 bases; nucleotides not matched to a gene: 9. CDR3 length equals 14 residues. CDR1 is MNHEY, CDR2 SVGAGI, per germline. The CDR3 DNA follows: TGTGCCAGCAGAATAGGGGGCGTACGTTACGAGCAGTACTTC. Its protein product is CASRIGGVRYEQYF.

CDR3 protein: CATQRDLQGAYTEAFF. DNA of the CDR3: TGCGCCACCCAGAGAGATTTACAGGGGGCATACACTGAAGCTTTCTTT. The genes are TRBV5-1 and TRBJ1-1; 9 bases agree with TRBD1. With V trimmed by 9 bases and J by 3 bases, 15 bases remained unmatched. Looked up from germline, CDR1 is SGHRS and CDR2 is YFSETQ. This CDR3 spans 16 amino acids. The whole variable domain, remainder taken from reference TRBV5-1 and TRBJ1-1, is KAGVTQTPRYLIKTRGQQVTLSCSPISGHRSVSWYQQTPGQGLQFLFEYFSETQRNKGNFPGRFSGRQFSNSRSEMNVSTLELGDSALYLCATQRDLQGAYTEAFFGQGTRLTVV.

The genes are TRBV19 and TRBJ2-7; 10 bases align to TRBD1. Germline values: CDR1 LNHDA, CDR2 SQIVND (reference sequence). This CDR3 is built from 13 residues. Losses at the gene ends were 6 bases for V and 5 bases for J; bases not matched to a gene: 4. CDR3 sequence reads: CASRGQGGHEQYF. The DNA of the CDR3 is TGTGCCAGTAGAGGACAGGGGGGTCACGAGCAGTACTTC. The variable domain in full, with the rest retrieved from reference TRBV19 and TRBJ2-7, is DGGITQSPKYLFRKEGQNVTLSCEQNLNHDAMYWYRQDPGQGLRLIYYSQIVNDFQKGDIAEGYSVSREKKESFPLTVTSAQKNPTAFYLCASRGQGGHEQYFGPGTRLTVT.

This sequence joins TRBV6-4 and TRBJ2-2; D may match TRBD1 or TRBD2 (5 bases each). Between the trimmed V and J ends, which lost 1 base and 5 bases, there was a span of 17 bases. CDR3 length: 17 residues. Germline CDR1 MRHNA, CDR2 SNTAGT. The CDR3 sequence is CASSDWSGPISTGELFF. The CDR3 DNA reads TGTGCCAGCAGTGACTGGTCGGGACCTATCTCGACCGGGGAGCTGTTTTTT.

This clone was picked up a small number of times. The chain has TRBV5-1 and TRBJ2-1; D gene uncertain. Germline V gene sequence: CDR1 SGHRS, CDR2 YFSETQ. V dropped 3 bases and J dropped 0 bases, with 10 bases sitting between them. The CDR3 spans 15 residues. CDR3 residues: CASSYSTTSYNEQFF. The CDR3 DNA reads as TGCGCCAGCAGCTACAGTACAACCTCCTACAATGAGCAGTTCTTC.

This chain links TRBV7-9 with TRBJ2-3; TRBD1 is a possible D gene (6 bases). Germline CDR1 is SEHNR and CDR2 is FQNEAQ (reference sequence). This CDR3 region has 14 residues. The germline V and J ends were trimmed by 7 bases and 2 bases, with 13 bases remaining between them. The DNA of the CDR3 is TGTGCCAGCACCCAAGGGGGAGCCACAGATACGCAGTATTTT. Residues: CASTQGGATDTQYF.

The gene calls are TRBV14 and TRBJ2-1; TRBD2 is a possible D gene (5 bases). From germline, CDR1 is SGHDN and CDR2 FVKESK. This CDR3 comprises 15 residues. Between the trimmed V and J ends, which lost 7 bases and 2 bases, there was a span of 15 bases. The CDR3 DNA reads TGTGCCAGCACGCGCCGGCTAGCTACCTACAATGAGCAGTTCTTC. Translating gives CASTRRLATYNEQFF.

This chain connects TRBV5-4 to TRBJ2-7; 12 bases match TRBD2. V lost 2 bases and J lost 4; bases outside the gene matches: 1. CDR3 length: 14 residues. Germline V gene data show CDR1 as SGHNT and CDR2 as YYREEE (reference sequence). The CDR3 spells CASSFGTSGYEQYF. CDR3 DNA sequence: TGTGCCAGCAGCTTTGGGACTAGCGGGTACGAGCAGTACTTC. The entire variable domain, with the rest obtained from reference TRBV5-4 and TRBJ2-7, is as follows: ETGVTQSPTHLIKTRGQQVTLRCSSQSGHNTVSWYQQALGQGPQFIFQYYREEENGRGNFPPRFSGLQFPNYSSELNVNALELDDSALYLCASSFGTSGYEQYFGPGTRLTVT.

The CDR3 spells CASSGRDRGLEKLFF. CDR3 sequence (DNA): TGTGCCAGCAGTGGACGGGACAGGGGGCTGGAAAAACTGTTTTTT. This chain joins TRBV6-1 and TRBJ1-4; 12 bases fit TRBD1. The CDR3 covers 15 residues. The germline V gene has CDR1 MNHNS and CDR2 SASEGT. The V gene end was trimmed by 4 bases and the J gene end by 8 bases; junction bases not matched to a gene: 5.

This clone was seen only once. CDR3 DNA: TGTGCCAGCCGACTTCGGGACAGTTCTTCCTACGAGCAGTACTTC. Translated: CASRLRDSSSYEQYF. V and J are TRBV6-1 and TRBJ2-7; TRBD1 aligns across 7 bases. Trimming cost V 8 bases and J 1 base; bases outside gene matches: 11. Germline CDR1 reads MNHNS; CDR2 reads SASEGT. The CDR3 totals 15 residues.

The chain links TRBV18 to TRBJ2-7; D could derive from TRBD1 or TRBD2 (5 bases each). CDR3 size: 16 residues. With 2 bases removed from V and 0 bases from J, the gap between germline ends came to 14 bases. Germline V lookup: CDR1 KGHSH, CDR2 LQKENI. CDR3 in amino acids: CASSPRTWGNSYEQYF. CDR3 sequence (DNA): TGTGCCAGCTCACCAAGGACGTGGGGGAACTCCTACGAGCAGTACTTC.